This TCR beta chain came from a study of breast tumors, draining lymph nodes, adjacent tissues. General observations from the study: Data fit most tumor T cells coming from lymph node, expanding in tumor. Tumor repertoires ranked between lymph nodes and nontumor tissue in diversity, with V and J gene preferences. Tumor and nontumor repertoires were significantly more similar in luminal-like than in basal-like breast cancer. The lymph node origin of tumor T cells was framed as consistent with a hypothesis, not demonstrated.

This clonotype showed up many times. Its cognate antigen is unknown. Germline V CDR1 and CDR2: WSHSY, SAAADI. This CDR3 contains 13 residues. V was clipped by 0 bases and J by 8 bases, with 10 bases between them. TCRdb fed the multiplex PCR reads into MiXCR, producing one record per CDR3 protein. The sample yields 270,000 or so distinct CDR3 sequences, around 30% seen once. Axillary draining lymph nodes of breast cancer patients supplied the node samples. The sequence derives from a female donor with breast cancer. Some clones in this sample may be carry-over from other donors' samples. The sample was axillary lymph node tissue. V gene TRBV10-2 combines with J gene TRBJ1-2; D gene ambiguous. As DNA, the CDR3 is TGCGCCAGCAGTGAGTCCGGCTCCCTAGGCTACACCTTC. Protein product: CASSESGSLGYTF.